Reported below is one T cell receptor (beta chain). In its sample, this clonotype was seen once. Its antigen remains undetermined. Base-call qualities are not available, and no considerably larger clone is one nucleotide away. A single read counts as weak evidence. Peripheral blood CD8+ and CD4+ T cells from healthy donors, Susac syndrome patients and multiple sclerosis patients were profiled using high-throughput TCR beta sequencing. The multiple sclerosis controls were treatment-naive patients whose relapsing-remitting disease, either stable or active, fulfilled the revised McDonald criteria. Bulk CD8+ and CD4+ T cells were purified magnetically by negative isolation, whereas CD8+ TEMRA cells were enriched by FACS. Blood was collected in EDTA tubes and processed within 24 hours, with PBMCs isolated through density gradient centrifugation. PBMCs destined for TCR sequencing were cryopreserved in liquid nitrogen and later thawed in a 37 °C water bath. A purity of at least 90% was achieved for sorted or isolated CD4+, CD8+ and CD8+ TEMRA cells.

The record originates from a study of CD8 T cells in Susac syndrome (dated by TCRdb to 2018 to 2020). For the study in its entirety: Whether CD8+ T cell activation and differentiation in Susac syndrome was antigen driven was tested using repertoire sequencing. CD8+ T cell repertoire clonality was compared between more than 9 healthy donors, roughly 14 Susac syndrome patients and around 15 multiple sclerosis patients.

RNA was extracted with the RNeasy kit and 0.5 to 1 ug was reverse transcribed using random hexamers. The immunoSEQ multiplex PCR assay, which covers 54 Vbeta and 13 Jbeta segments, was used to amplify TCR beta CDR3 regions. PCR amplification bias was corrected by using a synthetic template baseline for primer optimization and computational correction. The authors' pipeline ran thus. Reads were annotated to V, D and J genes according to IMGT and were analyzed with immunoSEQ Analyzer, with only productive sequences retained. Clonality was calculated as one minus the Shannon entropy normalized by log2 of the number of productive unique sequences. Public and private clones were assessed among the 100 most prevalent clones of each patient and control. A clone was defined as Susac-specific if it was absent from the healthy and MS cohorts, from 1052 published viral clones and from other ImmuneACCESS disease sequences. TCRdb cleaned the public reads at Q25 with fastp, built clones with MiXCR and kept in-frame beta chains. For every CDR3 protein sequence, its rows merge into one entry that carries the most common genes and DNA. Clone size and V and J calls follow TCRdb, not the original study. The sample yields 200,000 or so distinct CDR3 sequences; about 90% were counted once. The ten largest account for about 0.15% of the sample.

Here is what the overall study found, with its caveats: The TCR sequencing and HLA analysis was acknowledged to have included a relatively small number of individuals.

Looking up the germline V gene (reference sequence) yields CDR1 DFQATT and CDR2 SNEGSKA. The germline V end is reduced by 1 base and the J end by 6 bases; junction bases left unmatched: 23. From the cysteine up to the phenylalanine, the CDR3 has a length of 20 residues. This entry keeps only the CDR3 DNA: 60 bases, framed from base 1. The clonotype comes from a human donor with multiple sclerosis. The sequence links TRBV20-1 to TRBJ2-1, with 8 bases matching TRBD2. Sequenced material: CD8+ T cells from PBMCs. At the DNA level, the sequence is TGCAGTGCTAGAGGTATTCTCCCCCCAGGTCCAGCGGGAGCTGGCAATGAGCAGTTCTTC. The resulting protein is CSARGILPPGPAGAGNEQFF.